These 17 T cell receptor beta chains were all obtained from the same sample, sequenced in a study of cytomegalovirus exposure and HLA in healthy donors. Amplification used 60 Vbeta primers and 13 Jbeta primers. Libraries were prepared by immunoSEQ multiplex PCR; TCRdb keeps only in-frame clonotypes and omits some of them. The sample consists of some 120,000 clones, roughly four fifths of them appearing once. The sample consisted of PBMCs. These receptors originate from a man aged 40-49 years in good health and CMV-seronegative.

The rearrangement joins TRBV6-5 to TRBJ1-2; 7 nucleotides align to TRBD1. Losses at the gene ends were 6 bases for V and 7 bases for J; bases not matched to a gene: 8. The CDR3 runs 13 residues. Germline V gives CDR1 MNHEY, CDR2 SVGAGI. CDR3 coding DNA: TGTGCCAGCAGCCGGGGCCAGGGGGTTGGCTACACCTTC. Translating gives CASSRGQGVGYTF.

V is TRBV19 and J is TRBJ2-7; 10 bases map to TRBD2. The CDR3 is made up of 14 amino acids. Per the germline V gene, CDR1 is LNHDA and CDR2 is SQIVND (reference sequence). The J segment lost 4 bases and the V segment lost 5 bases, leaving 5 bases of the junction unmatched. CDR3 sequence (DNA): TGTGCCAGTAGTTTTGATAGCGGGGGGTACGAGCAGTACTTC. As protein: CASSFDSGGYEQYF.

The chain links TRBV7-9 to TRBJ1-6; possible D gene TRBD1, 5 bases. The germline V and J ends were trimmed by 1 base and 8 bases, with 9 bases remaining between them. In germline, CDR1 is SEHNR, CDR2 FQNEAQ (reference sequence). This CDR3 spans 14 amino acids. In DNA, the CDR3 is TGTGCCAGCAGCTTAGAGGGGTCCTATTCACCCCTCCACTTT. It codes for CASSLEGSYSPLHF.

The chain carries TRBV6-1 and TRBJ1-1, with D maybe TRBD1 (5 bases). With 7 bases removed from V and 1 base from J, the gap between germline ends came to 16 bases. The length of the CDR3 is 15 residues. CDR1 and CDR2 from the germline V gene are MNHNS and SASEGT. Here the CDR3 reads CASIKRWGENTEAFF. CDR3 nucleotides: TGTGCCAGCATCAAGAGGTGGGGGGAGAACACTGAAGCTTTCTTT.

This clone came up once. V and J are TRBV25-1 and TRBJ2-5; TRBD1 is a possible D gene (6 bases). Germline assignment: CDR1 MGHDK and CDR2 SYGVNS. The V end lost 3 bases, the J end lost 4 bases, and 18 bases lay between the germline ends. The CDR3 contains 16 residues. The CDR3 protein is CASSDPIETGTETQYF. CDR3 DNA sequence: TGTGCCAGCAGTGACCCAATAGAAACAGGGACAGAGACCCAGTACTTC.

The chain joins TRBV6-5 to TRBJ2-5; TRBD2 matches at 8 bases. V trimming: 0 bases; J trimming: 5 bases; junction bases outside the gene matches: 5. Germline CDR1 MNHEY, CDR2 SVGAGI. The CDR3 extends over 15 amino acids. For the CDR3, the DNA is TGTGCCAGCAGTTACTCTGGACTAGCCGGGGAGACCCAGTACTTC. As protein: CASSYSGLAGETQYF.

The chain couples TRBV30 to TRBJ2-3; unclear D gene. The CDR3 has 14 amino acids. Germline CDR1 GTSNPN, CDR2 SVGIG (reference sequence). Deletions cut 2 bases from V and 3 bases from J, with 12 bases between. CDR3: CAWSSPPRTDTQYF. The CDR3 DNA sequence: TGTGCCTGGAGTAGCCCCCCCCGTACAGATACGCAGTATTTT. The variable domain in full, completed from reference TRBV30 and TRBJ2-3, reads SQTIHQWPATLVQPVGSPLSLECTVEGTSNPNLYWYRQAAGRGLQLLFYSVGIGQISSEVPQNLSASRPQDRQFILSSKKLLLSDSGFYLCAWSSPPRTDTQYFGPGTRLTVL.

The V call is TRBV7-9, the J call TRBJ2-3; D is unresolved. This CDR3 spans 12 amino acids. V gave up 3 bases and J gave up 2 bases, with 3 bases separating them. The germline gives CDR1 SEHNR, CDR2 FQNEAQ (reference sequence). The CDR3 region is CASSLATDTQYF. The CDR3 bases are TGTGCCAGCAGCTTGGCCACAGATACGCAGTATTTT.

This chain links TRBV6-1 with TRBJ1-6, with 9 positions matching TRBD1. The length of the CDR3 is 15 residues. Losses at the gene ends were 7 bases for V and 8 bases for J; bases not matched to a gene: 9. CDR1 is MNHNS, CDR2 SASEGT, per germline. As DNA, the CDR3 is TGTGCCAGCAAGAGGGGGACAGGGATCGATTCACCCCTCCACTTT. Translating it yields CASKRGTGIDSPLHF.

This sequence joins TRBV19 and TRBJ1-3, with D maybe TRBD1 (6 bases). The germline V gene encodes CDR1 LNHDA and CDR2 SQIVND (reference sequence). Trimming stripped 5 bases from V and 0 bases from J, with 17 bases between. This CDR3 spans 17 amino acids. The CDR3: CASSLQHQGHSGNTIYF. The DNA of the CDR3 is TGTGCCAGTAGTCTCCAACACCAGGGGCACTCTGGAAACACCATATATTTT.

J is TRBJ2-1 and V is TRBV5-6; D is undetermined. The ends were cut back, 4 bases at V and 12 bases at J, with 17 bases in the middle. This CDR3 is 13 amino acids long. Germline V CDR1 and CDR2: SGHDT, YYEEEE. DNA for the CDR3: TGTGCCAGCAGCCCCCCGCAGGTGCGCGTGCAGTTCTTC. Amino acid sequence: CASSPPQVRVQFF.

The gene calls are TRBV7-2 and TRBJ1-1; D is unresolved. In germline, CDR1 is SGHTA, CDR2 FQGNSA. Trimming removed 6 bases from V and 12 bases from J, with 17 bases in between. This CDR3 contains 12 residues. CDR3 coding DNA: TGTGCCAGCAGTCCCCAAGGGAGTACGACTTTCTTT. It encodes CASSPQGSTTFF.

The CDR3: CASSFSTGGNSYNSPLHF. In DNA, the CDR3 is TGCGCCAGCAGCTTTTCTACAGGGGGCAACTCCTATAATTCACCCCTCCACTTT. This chain uses TRBV5-1 with TRBJ1-6, with 9 nucleotides matching TRBD1. Trimming at V came to 2 bases and at J to 0 bases, leaving 6 bases not matched to a gene. The CDR3 extends over 18 amino acids. Per the germline V gene, CDR1 is SGHRS and CDR2 is YFSETQ.

The rearrangement joins TRBV2 to TRBJ1-3; D unresolved. Germline V gene data show CDR1 as SNHLY and CDR2 as FYNNEI. The CDR3 is 16 residues long. Deletions cut 3 bases from V and 0 bases from J, with 12 bases between. The chain's CDR3 is CASSDTGRFSGNTIYF. The CDR3 DNA sequence: TGTGCCAGCAGTGACACGGGGAGATTCTCTGGAAACACCATATATTTT.

This chain connects TRBV27 to TRBJ1-1; D is possibly TRBD1 (6 bases). V was pared by 5 bases and J by 0 bases, with 13 bases between. Germline V gene sequence: CDR1 MNHEY, CDR2 SMNVEV (reference sequence). The CDR3 is 15 residues long. The CDR3 sequence: CASSPRTVMNTEAFF. The DNA for the CDR3 is TGTGCCAGCAGTCCCAGGACAGTAATGAACACTGAAGCTTTCTTT.

This clone was recorded a few times. The rearrangement joins TRBV5-4 to TRBJ2-1; the D gene is possibly TRBD2 (5 bases). The CDR3 length is 14 residues. Germline V CDR1 and CDR2: SGHNT, YYREEE (reference sequence). V lost 1 base and J 8 bases, leaving 13 bases between the germline ends. CDR3 sequence reads: CASSLRPKDYEQFF. For the CDR3, the DNA is TGTGCCAGCAGCTTGCGGCCGAAGGACTATGAGCAGTTCTTC.

The V call is TRBV6-1, the J call TRBJ1-1, with 9 nucleotides matching TRBD1. Germline CDR1 reads MNHNS; CDR2 reads SASEGT. With V trimmed by 7 bases and J by 4 bases, 10 bases remained unmatched. CDR3 size: 15 residues. CDR3 residues: CASTAQGASGTEAFF. The CDR3 DNA is TGTGCCAGCACAGCACAGGGGGCGTCGGGCACTGAAGCTTTCTTT.